These 18 T cell receptor beta chains were all obtained from the same sample, sequenced in a study of cytomegalovirus exposure and HLA in healthy donors. With 60 Vbeta and 13 Jbeta primers, the PCR was carried out. Using immunoSEQ multiplex PCR, the repertoire was profiled, and TCRdb retains in-frame clones only, with some absent. The sample records about 170,000 clones, approximately 79% being singletons. The sequenced material came from PBMCs. The receptors come from a male donor in good health and CMV-seronegative.

This sequence joins TRBV2 and TRBJ1-1; D may be TRBD1 (5 bases). The CDR3 spans 12 residues. Germline CDR1 SNHLY, CDR2 FYNNEI. V was pared by 7 bases and J by 4 bases, with 10 bases between. The CDR3 region has the DNA TGTGCCAGCATTTGGACAATCACTGAAGCTTTCTTT. Its translation is CASIWTITEAFF.

This sequence joins TRBV5-5 and TRBJ2-1; maybe TRBD1 (5 bases). This CDR3 contains 11 residues. Trimming pared 4 bases from V and 10 bases from J, leaving 9 bases between. Germline CDR1 SGHKS, CDR2 YYEKEE (reference sequence). The CDR3 coding sequence is TGTGCCAGCAGCCAAAACAGGGAGCAGTTCTTC. Translated, it gives CASSQNREQFF.

This chain joins TRBV5-1 and TRBJ2-1; TRBD2 matches 13 bases. This CDR3 has 18 residues. From germline, CDR1 is SGHRS and CDR2 YFSETQ. J was trimmed by 5 bases and V by 1 base; bases with no gene match: 9. CDR3: CASSLIPTSGGYHNEQFF. The CDR3 DNA follows: TGCGCCAGCAGCTTGATTCCGACTAGCGGGGGGTACCACAATGAGCAGTTCTTC.

The chain carries TRBV7-7 and TRBJ1-2; 7 positions agree with TRBD1. The V gene's germline CDR1 is SSHAT and CDR2 FNYEAQ (reference sequence). V trimming: 0 bases; J trimming: 6 bases; junction bases outside the gene matches: 7. The length of the CDR3 is 15 residues. The CDR3 reads CASSLARQGRDGYTF. The CDR3 DNA sequence: TGTGCCAGCAGCTTAGCGCGACAGGGTCGGGATGGCTACACCTTC.

A word on this clone: At one boundary the junction diverges from the germline segment, which might be a read error. The sample holds other DNA sequences that translate to the same CDR3. This chain links TRBV5-8 with TRBJ1-1; D possibly corresponds to TRBD1 (5 bases). Germline V gene sequence: CDR1 SGHTS, CDR2 YDEGEE. The CDR3 sequence is 12 residues long. This CDR3 reads CASSLRGTEAFF. As DNA, the CDR3 is TGCGCCAGCAGCTTACGGGGGACTGAAGCTTTCTTT.

This rearrangement joins TRBV19 to TRBJ2-2; 7 bases line up with TRBD1. The CDR3 is 15 amino acids. V lost 5 bases and J lost 1; bases outside the gene matches: 4. CDR1 and CDR2 (germline): LNHDA, SQIVND (reference sequence). The CDR3 sequence: CASSRDRKNTGELFF. In DNA form, the CDR3 reads TGTGCCAGTAGTCGGGACAGAAAGAACACCGGGGAGCTGTTTTTT.

This chain links TRBV5-8 with TRBJ2-7; 7 nucleotides match TRBD1. CDR1 and CDR2 from the germline V gene are SGHTS and YDEGEE. The V segment lost 0 bases and the J segment 3 bases; nucleotides outside the gene matches: 3. The CDR3 is 14 amino acids. CDR3 sequence reads: CASSLGQGIYEQYF. The CDR3 DNA sequence: TGTGCCAGCAGCTTGGGACAGGGAATCTACGAGCAGTACTTC.

The chain employs TRBV19 and TRBJ2-7; D possibly corresponds to TRBD1 (6 bases). Germline V gene data show CDR1 as LNHDA and CDR2 as SQIVND (reference sequence). This CDR3 contains 15 residues. V was cut by 8 bases and J by 3 bases, with 20 bases left in between. CDR3 nucleotides: TGTGCCAGTCAACCTGACCGGGACACCCACTACGAGCAGTACTTC. Residues: CASQPDRDTHYEQYF. Full variable domain (rest looked up from reference TRBV19 and TRBJ2-7): DGGITQSPKYLFRKEGQNVTLSCEQNLNHDAMYWYRQDPGQGLRLIYYSQIVNDFQKGDIAEGYSVSREKKESFPLTVTSAQKNPTAFYLCASQPDRDTHYEQYFGPGTRLTVT.

V gene TRBV6-1 combines with J gene TRBJ1-6; the match to TRBD1 covers 8 bases. There are 14 residues in the CDR3. With V trimmed by 7 bases and J by 7 bases, 6 bases remained unmatched. Per germline, CDR1 MNHNS and CDR2 SASEGT. Here the CDR3 reads CASTEGTGNSPLHF. CDR3 nucleotide sequence: TGTGCCAGCACCGAGGGGACAGGCAATTCACCCCTCCACTTT.

The V and J genes are TRBV10-3 and TRBJ2-7; TRBD1 agrees at 11 bases. J was trimmed by 0 bases and V by 6 bases; bases with no gene match: 4. There are 15 residues in the CDR3. Germline V CDR1 and CDR2: ENHRY, SYGVKD. CDR3 in DNA: TGTGCCATCAGACCGGGACAGGGGGTCTCCTACGAGCAGTACTTC. This codes for CAIRPGQGVSYEQYF.

The chain is built from TRBV4-3 and TRBJ2-4; D is unclear. Trimming shortened V by 1 base and J by 4 bases, and 11 bases separated the two germline ends. Germline V lookup: CDR1 LGHNA, CDR2 YSLEER. The CDR3 loop spans 15 amino acids. Here the CDR3 reads CASSQVPAGKNIQYF. Here the CDR3 DNA reads TGCGCCAGCAGCCAAGTTCCCGCAGGAAAAAACATTCAGTACTTC.

The V and J genes are TRBV5-5 and TRBJ2-7, with 8 positions matching TRBD1. Germline assignment: CDR1 SGHKS and CDR2 YYEKEE (reference sequence). This CDR3 comprises 14 residues. Trimming at V came to 1 base and at J to 3 bases, leaving 3 bases not matched to a gene. The CDR3: CASSLYTGGYEQYF. For the CDR3, the DNA is TGTGCCAGCAGCTTGTATACAGGGGGCTACGAGCAGTACTTC.

This chain uses TRBV5-4 with TRBJ2-7; 8 nucleotides agree with TRBD1. The ends lost 2 bases at V and 2 bases at J; junction bases unmatched: 3. The germline V gene encodes CDR1 SGHNT and CDR2 YYREEE (reference sequence). The CDR3 loop spans 14 amino acids. The CDR3 loop reads CASSFQGATYEQYF. CDR3 DNA: TGTGCCAGCAGCTTTCAGGGGGCGACCTACGAGCAGTACTTC.

The V and J genes are TRBV7-2 and TRBJ1-1; D remains unclear. This CDR3 spans 12 amino acids. V was shortened by 1 base and J by 7 bases, with 7 bases between the two germline ends. CDR1 is SGHTA and CDR2 is FQGNSA in the germline V gene. The CDR3 reads CASSLGAVEAFF. Written as DNA, the CDR3 is TGTGCCAGCAGCTTAGGGGCTGTTGAAGCTTTCTTT.

The rearrangement links TRBV6-5 to TRBJ1-1; 7 nucleotides agree with TRBD1. The CDR3 is 14 amino acids. Germline loops: CDR1 MNHEY, CDR2 SVGAGI. V trimming: 4 bases; J trimming: 1 base; junction bases outside the gene matches: 3. CDR3 sequence reads: CASSWDSRNTEAFF. The CDR3 DNA reads as TGTGCCAGCAGTTGGGACAGTCGGAACACTGAAGCTTTCTTT.

This chain uses TRBV11-2 with TRBJ1-3; D ambiguous. The CDR3 extends over 16 amino acids. The germline CDR1 and CDR2 sequences are SGHAT and FQNNGV. Deletions cut 3 bases from V and 2 bases from J, with 14 bases between. The CDR3 coding sequence is TGTGCCAGCAGCTTGGGTTTCGAGACTGCTGGAAACACCATATATTTT. Amino acids: CASSLGFETAGNTIYF.

This chain connects TRBV4-1 to TRBJ2-1, with 8 bases identical to TRBD2. Trimming cost V 1 base and J 2 bases; bases outside gene matches: 22. The length of the CDR3 is 22 residues. Germline CDR1 MGHRA, CDR2 YSYEKL. The CDR3 nucleotides read TGCGCCAGCAGCCAAGGCGCCTCCGGGGGGGGCGGCCCGGGGGGGGCCTACAATGAGCAGTTCTTC. This translates into CASSQGASGGGGPGGAYNEQFF.

This rearrangement joins TRBV7-8 to TRBJ2-5, with D possibly matching TRBD2 (6 bases). CDR3 size: 16 residues. Germline CDR1 is SGHVS and CDR2 is FQNEAQ. V lost 5 bases and J lost 2, with 18 bases in between. CDR3 sequence reads: CASSVPGSTEQETQYF. CDR3 coding DNA: TGTGCCAGCAGCGTCCCCGGGAGCACGGAACAAGAGACCCAGTACTTC.